These T cell receptor beta chains were read from a single sample in a study of cytomegalovirus exposure and HLA in healthy donors. The method was immunoSEQ multiplex PCR; TCRdb's version includes in-frame clones alone and lacks a portion of them. Of about 190,000 clones listed, over 60% are singletons. Sequencing used PBMCs. Every receptor here comes from a man aged 30-40 years in good health and CMV-seropositive. The CDR3 runs from the conserved cysteine through the conserved F or W. A D gene is named only where the DNA matches it firmly. For some rows the clone size is stated as once, few or many, or as a class when expanded; others skip it.

clone_size,d_call,v_call,j_call,cdr3_nt,cdr3_aa
-,-,TRBV29-1,TRBJ1-1,TGCAGCGTTGAGGGGGCGGACACTGAAGCTTTCTTT,CSVEGADTEAFF
-,-,TRBV7-3,TRBJ2-5,TGTGCCAGCAGCCCTAACGGGGGAAGCAGGGAGACCCAGTACTTC,CASSPNGGSRETQYF
-,-,TRBV28,TRBJ2-5,TGTGCCAGCAGTTTAATTGCAGGGGCGAAGACCCAGTACTTC,CASSLIAGAKTQYF
once,TRBD2,TRBV18,TRBJ2-3,TGTGCCAGCTCACCCCCCGGGACTAGCAAACGAGATACGCAGTATTTT,CASSPPGTSKRDTQYF
-,-,TRBV30,TRBJ1-3,TGTGCCTGGAGGAGGGGGGGCGGGGGCCCCGGTGGCACCATATATTTT,CAWRRGGGGPGGTIYF
-,-,TRBV30,TRBJ2-7,TGTGCCTGGCTACTTCACAGGTCCCTGGACGAGCAGTACTTC,CAWLLHRSLDEQYF
few,TRBD2,TRBV9,TRBJ2-1,TGTGCCAGCAGCGTAGATGGGTGGGGGGGCAATGAGCAGTTCTTC,CASSVDGWGGNEQFF
-,-,TRBV6-5,TRBJ1-1,TGTGCCAGCAGTTGGAAGGGAGGAGGCACTGAAGCTTTCTTT,CASSWKGGGTEAFF
-,TRBD2,TRBV7-6,TRBJ2-3,TGTGCCAGCAGCTTAGCGGGACTAGCGGGGGTGGATACGCAGTATTTT,CASSLAGLAGVDTQYF
once,TRBD2,TRBV9,TRBJ2-7,TGTGCCAGCAGCCCTTCTCCTAGCGGGGTCTACGAGCAGTACTTC,CASSPSPSGVYEQYF
-,-,TRBV6-5,TRBJ1-4,TGTGCCAGCAGTTATGGGCAGGGCAATGAAAAACTGTTTTTT,CASSYGQGNEKLFF
once,TRBD2,TRBV4-3,TRBJ2-5,TGCGCCAGCAGCCCAAGCGGGGGGGCAGGAGAGACCCAGTACTTC,CASSPSGGAGETQYF
-,TRBD1,TRBV7-9,TRBJ1-5,TGTGCCAGCAGCCTGACAGGGGAGGGCAATCAGCCCCAGCATTTT,CASSLTGEGNQPQHF
few,TRBD1,TRBV27,TRBJ1-4,TGTGCCAGCAGCCCCTCAGGGGGGCCTAATGAAAAACTGTTTTTT,CASSPSGGPNEKLFF
-,-,TRBV4-2,TRBJ1-1,TGTGCCAGCAGCCAATCAGTCGCTGAAGCTTTCTTT,CASSQSVAEAFF
many,TRBD2,TRBV6-5,TRBJ2-7,TGTGCCAGCAGGGGCGGGAGTCCCTACGAGCAGTACTTC,CASRGGSPYEQYF
-,-,TRBV18,TRBJ2-5,TGTGCCAGCTCACCCGGTATCCAAGAGACCCAGTACTTC,CASSPGIQETQYF
once,TRBD2,TRBV5-1,TRBJ2-3,TGCGCCAGCAGCAATAGCGGGGCTAGCACAGATACGCAGTATTTT,CASSNSGASTDTQYF
-,-,TRBV5-4,TRBJ1-5,TGTGCCAGCAGCTCGGATCAGGGCAATCAGCCCCAGCATTTT,CASSSDQGNQPQHF
-,-,TRBV5-1,TRBJ2-4,TGCGCCAGCAGCTTGGGACCGGGGGACATTCAGTACTTC,CASSLGPGDIQYF
-,-,TRBV5-6,TRBJ2-5,TGTGCCAGCAGCTCGGACACTCAAGAGACCCAGTACTTC,CASSSDTQETQYF
-,-,TRBV7-3,TRBJ2-3,TGTGCCAGCAGCTCGGGACTCGATACGCAGTATTTT,CASSSGLDTQYF
few,TRBD1,TRBV4-1,TRBJ1-2,TGCGCCAGCAGCCAATACAGGGGTAACTATGGCTACACCTTC,CASSQYRGNYGYTF
-,TRBD1,TRBV29-1,TRBJ1-5,TGCAGCGTGAAACAGGGGAATAGCAATCAGCCCCAGCATTTT,CSVKQGNSNQPQHF
-,TRBD2,TRBV7-7,TRBJ2-5,TGTGCTAGCAGCCCCGTCGGGGCGGGAGTGGAGACCCAGTACTTC,CASSPVGAGVETQYF
-,TRBD1,TRBV5-1,TRBJ1-2,TGCGCCAGCAGCCCAATTGGGACAGGACTTAACTATGGCTACACCTTC,CASSPIGTGLNYGYTF
few,TRBD1,TRBV7-9,TRBJ1-2,TGTGCCAGCAGCTTAGTTGAGGGGGCTTATGGCTACACCTTC,CASSLVEGAYGYTF
once,-,TRBV5-1,TRBJ2-7,TGCGCCAGCAGGGGAGGGGGGACAACCTTCTACGAGCAGTACTTC,CASRGGGTTFYEQYF
-,TRBD2,TRBV2,TRBJ2-3,TGTGCCAGCAGCGGACTAGCCAAAGGCCAAGATACGCAGTATTTT,CASSGLAKGQDTQYF